Below, 4 T cell receptor beta chains from the same sample are listed, as sequenced in a study of blood T cell repertoires in COVID-19. Only in-frame clones appear in the TCRdb table, and some are missing; sequencing was by immunoSEQ multiplex PCR. This table has around 100,000 clones, roughly 92% appearing once. Specimen: peripheral blood. Every receptor here comes from a man aged 70 or older with acute or convalescent COVID-19.

The genes are TRBV14 and TRBJ2-7; 7 bases map to TRBD1. J gave up 2 bases and V 0 bases, and 4 bases lay outside the gene matches. The CDR3 runs to 15 residues. Germline values: CDR1 SGHDN, CDR2 FVKESK. The CDR3 loop reads CASSQDRDSAYEQYF. Written as DNA, the CDR3 is TGTGCCAGCAGCCAAGACCGGGACAGTGCCTACGAGCAGTACTTC.

V is TRBV12-5 and J is TRBJ2-2; TRBD2 agrees at 10 bases. The CDR3 length is 18 residues. Germline V CDR1 and CDR2: LGHNT, FRNRAP. Trimming at V came to 4 bases and at J to 3 bases, leaving 11 bases not matched to a gene. This chain's CDR3 is CASGSMPGTSAYTGELFF. CDR3 DNA sequence: TGTGCTAGTGGTTCGATGCCCGGGACTAGCGCGTACACCGGGGAGCTGTTTTTT.

This sequence joins TRBV5-4 and TRBJ1-2, with 10 nucleotides matching TRBD1. CDR1 and CDR2 (germline): SGHNT, YYREEE (reference sequence). Unmatched junction bases numbered 6, after V lost 3 bases and J lost 4 bases. The CDR3 loop spans 15 amino acids. The CDR3 loop reads CASSSPGQGLYGYTF. CDR3 nucleotide sequence: TGTGCCAGCAGCTCCCCGGGACAGGGGCTCTATGGCTACACCTTC.

This clone was seen only once. This chain links TRBV11-3 with TRBJ2-7, with no clear D. Germline-derived CDR1 and CDR2 are SGHNT and YENEEA. With 1 base removed from V and 0 bases from J, the gap between germline ends came to 10 bases. The CDR3 has 15 residues. For the CDR3, the DNA is TGTGCCAGCAGCTTAGTCTCTACCTTCTCCTACGAGCAGTACTTC. This codes for CASSLVSTFSYEQYF.